The clone carrying this T cell receptor (beta chain) was found once. As handled by the study authors: Reference gene primer amplification gave estimated nucleated cell counts. Assay: immunoSEQ multiplex PCR; the TCRdb copy retains only in-frame clones and omits some. V and J calls and clone size are those listed in that table; D and trimming were worked out from the DNA. Among under 85,000 clones listed, 82% were seen once. These data are taken from a study of blood T cell repertoires in COVID-19. Overall study: From the United States, Italy and Spain came samples of acute and convalescent COVID-19. Sources were T cells, B-cell-depleted T cells, or PBMCs; the material itself was cDNA or gDNA.

This receptor was identified in a human donor in a cohort sampled during active COVID-19. Input material: peripheral blood.

As DNA, the CDR3 is TGTGCCAGCAGCTTAGTGGGCGGGGGGGCCTACAATGAGCAGTTCTTC. Its translation is CASSLVGGGAYNEQFF. The rearrangement links TRBV7-8 to TRBJ2-1; 9 nucleotides agree with TRBD2. The V and J ends lost 1 base and 2 bases, in that order; junction bases with no gene match: 3. Per the germline V gene, CDR1 is SGHVS and CDR2 is FQNEAQ. The length of the CDR3 is 16 residues.